The 19 T cell receptor beta chains below come from one sample, sequenced in a study of T cells in Graves' hyperthyroidism and ophthalmopathy. TCR beta CDR3 regions were amplified from RNA transcripts. TCR CDR3 regions were first amplified by RT-PCR with HTBI primers. One entry per CDR3 protein, called by TCRdb with MiXCR from the multiplex PCR reads. The sample holds 640,000 or so distinct CDR3 sequences, 14% seen once. The material sequenced was blood. These receptors came from a woman under 30 with Graves' ophthalmopathy.

This clonotype appeared many times. The chain carries TRBV20-1 and TRBJ2-7; possibly TRBD2 for D (5 bases). Germline V gene data show CDR1 as DFQATT and CDR2 as SNEGSKA (reference sequence). The CDR3 totals 15 residues. Trimming shortened V by 0 bases and J by 0 bases, and 12 bases separated the two germline ends. CDR3 coding DNA: TGCAGTGCTAGAGAGGCTAGCCCGAGCTCCTACGAGCAGTACTTC. As protein: CSAREASPSSYEQYF.

This clonotype was counted between two and nine times. CDR3 protein: CASSLSPQQSGANVLTF. The CDR3 region has the DNA TGTGCCAGCAGTTTATCCCCCCAGCAATCTGGGGCCAACGTCCTGACTTTC. The chain links TRBV27 to TRBJ2-6; D unclear. Germline V gene sequence: CDR1 MNHEY, CDR2 SMNVEV (reference sequence). V was pared by 0 bases and J by 1 base, with 10 bases between. CDR3 length: 17 residues. The complete variable domain, with remaining parts taken from reference TRBV27 and TRBJ2-6, reads EAQVTQNPRYLITVTGKKLTVTCSQNMNHEYMSWYRQDPGLGLRQIYYSMNVEVTDKGDVPEGYKVSRKEKRNFPLILESPSPNQTSLYFCASSLSPQQSGANVLTFGAGSRLTVL.

This clonotype was picked up many times. The rearrangement uses TRBV15 and TRBJ2-1; D is undetermined. CDR3 size: 16 residues. V lost 1 base and J lost 5, with 15 bases in between. From germline, CDR1 is LNHNV and CDR2 YYDKDF (reference sequence). DNA for the CDR3: TGTGCCACCAGCAGAGGAGTCCACCAACGCAACAATGAGCAGTTCTTC. Encoded protein: CATSRGVHQRNNEQFF.

This clonotype came up a few times. This chain joins TRBV30 and TRBJ2-1; 9 positions match TRBD2. J gave up 3 bases and V 3 bases, and 9 bases lay outside the gene matches. CDR1 and CDR2 (germline): GTSNPN, SVGIG (reference sequence). The CDR3 has 16 amino acids. The CDR3 bases are TGTGCCTGGAGGGGCGGGAGGGCTTTTCGCTACAATGAGCAGTTCTTC. Encoded protein: CAWRGGRAFRYNEQFF.

This clonotype was seen repeatedly, ten times or more. The chain employs TRBV7-2 and TRBJ2-5; 9 positions agree with TRBD1. The germline CDR1 and CDR2 sequences are SGHTA and FQGNSA. The CDR3 length is 15 residues. Unmatched junction bases numbered 6, after V lost 7 bases and J lost 0 bases. The CDR3 spells CASMRTGAYQETQYF. In DNA, the CDR3 is TGTGCCAGCATGCGGACAGGGGCCTACCAAGAGACCCAGTACTTC.

This clonotype was seen ten or more times. This CDR3 is CASSFQILNRALGYNEQFF. CDR3 DNA sequence: TGTGCCAGCAGTTTCCAAATTTTGAACAGGGCCCTAGGGTACAATGAGCAGTTCTTC. The chain is built from TRBV28 and TRBJ2-1, with a tentative D call TRBD1 (6 bases). Between the trimmed V and J ends, which lost 3 bases and 4 bases, there was a span of 25 bases. Germline V CDR1 and CDR2: MDHEN, SYDVKM. This CDR3 is built from 19 residues.

In its sample, this clonotype was seen many times. This rearrangement joins TRBV28 to TRBJ2-7, with D unresolved. With 6 bases removed from V and 0 bases from J, the gap between germline ends came to 12 bases. CDR1 and CDR2 (germline): MDHEN, SYDVKM. This CDR3 spans 14 amino acids. The CDR3 DNA reads TGTGCCAGCAGAACAATAGCCCTCTCCTACGAGCAGTACTTC. Amino acids: CASRTIALSYEQYF.

The table lists this clonotype with many counts. The V call is TRBV30, the J call TRBJ1-1; 8 nucleotides line up with TRBD1. CDR1 is GTSNPN and CDR2 is SVGIG in the germline V gene (reference sequence). This CDR3 comprises 12 residues. V trimming: 2 bases; J trimming: 7 bases; junction bases outside the gene matches: 3. The CDR3 sequence: CAWSTGGGEAFF. CDR3 sequence (DNA): TGTGCCTGGAGTACAGGGGGAGGTGAAGCTTTCTTT.

This clonotype appeared many times. The genes are TRBV2 and TRBJ1-4; D possibly corresponds to TRBD1 (5 bases). V was cut by 1 base and J by 8 bases, with 11 bases left in between. Germline CDR1 is SNHLY and CDR2 is FYNNEI. The CDR3 runs 14 residues. The CDR3 loop reads CASSEGQRQEKLFF. The CDR3 DNA reads as TGTGCCAGCAGTGAAGGACAGAGACAAGAAAAACTGTTTTTT.

V usage is TRBV18 and J usage is TRBJ1-4; TRBD1 might be the D (6 bases). The CDR3 length is 16 residues. Trimming removed 2 bases from V and 0 bases from J, with 10 bases in between. The germline V gene encodes CDR1 KGHSH and CDR2 LQKENI. The CDR3 nucleotides are TGTGCCAGCTCACCAGGACAGAACCCAACTAATGAAAAACTGTTTTTT. It is translated as CASSPGQNPTNEKLFF.

V usage is TRBV14 and J usage is TRBJ1-3, with D perhaps matching TRBD1 (6 bases). This CDR3 region has 17 residues. CDR1 SGHDN and CDR2 FVKESK come from the germline V gene. With 3 bases removed from V and 1 base from J, the gap between germline ends came to 16 bases. The CDR3 region has the DNA TGTGCCAGCAGCCAGATTCGGGGGGGGCTATCTGGAAACACCATATATTTT. Amino acid sequence: CASSQIRGGLSGNTIYF.

This clonotype occurred many times. The chain carries TRBV12-3 or TRBV12-4 and TRBJ2-5; D remains unclear. The CDR3 is 16 amino acids. Trimming removed 6 bases at V and 5 bases at J, with 22 bases between. In nucleotides, the CDR3 is TGTGCCAGCAGCCATTGGTTGACAAAACAGTCGGAGACCCAGTACTTC. This sequence encodes CASSHWLTKQSETQYF.

This clonotype was counted ten times or more. The chain joins TRBV12-3 or TRBV12-4 to TRBJ1-3, with no clear D. V was shortened by 3 bases and J by 5 bases, with 8 bases between the two germline ends. This CDR3 comprises 13 residues. Written as DNA, the CDR3 is TGTGCCAGCAGTTTGTCCGACCGAAACACCATATATTTT. Translation gives CASSLSDRNTIYF.

The chain couples TRBV3-1 to TRBJ1-4; TRBD1 is a possible D gene (6 bases). Germline CDR1 LGHDT, CDR2 YNNKEL (reference sequence). Trimming cost V 0 bases and J 4 bases, with 12 bases left between them. The CDR3 has 16 residues. CDR3 nucleotide sequence: TGTGCCAGCAGCCAAGATGCCCGGACAGTTAATGAAAAACTGTTTTTT. Its translation: CASSQDARTVNEKLFF.

This clonotype was seen ten or more times. The chain carries TRBV11-2 and TRBJ2-1, with D hard to call. CDR3 size: 15 residues. In germline, CDR1 is SGHAT, CDR2 FQNNGV. The V end was cut by 1 base, the J end by 4 bases, with 11 bases between. For the CDR3, the DNA is TGTGCCAGCAGCTTAGCAGGAGATCGGTACAATGAGCAGTTCTTC. This sequence encodes CASSLAGDRYNEQFF. The whole variable domain, remainder taken from reference TRBV11-2 and TRBJ2-1, is EAGVAQSPRYKIIEKRQSVAFWCNPISGHATLYWYQQILGQGPKLLIQFQNNGVVDDSQLPKDRFSAERLKGVDSTLKIQPAKLEDSAVYLCASSLAGDRYNEQFFGPGTRLTVL.

Many counts were recorded for this clonotype. The chain combines TRBV2 with TRBJ2-5, with 8 nucleotides matching TRBD1. CDR1 is SNHLY, CDR2 FYNNEI, per germline. The CDR3 loop spans 12 amino acids. The J segment lost 5 bases and the V segment lost 7 bases, leaving 3 bases of the junction unmatched. The CDR3 DNA follows: TGTGCCAGCATCGGACAGGGTGAGACCCAGTACTTC. Amino acids: CASIGQGETQYF.

Many counts were recorded for this clonotype. The CDR3 protein is CASSDQGAYNYGYTF. CDR3 DNA sequence: TGTGCCAGCAGTGACCAGGGGGCTTACAACTATGGCTACACCTTC. The chain couples TRBV12-3 or TRBV12-4 to TRBJ1-2, with 8 bases that match TRBD1. The CDR3 sequence is 15 residues long. With V trimmed by 5 bases and J by 2 bases, 7 bases remained unmatched.

This clonotype was picked up many times. This chain connects TRBV10-3 to TRBJ1-5; tentative D call: TRBD1 (5 bases). Germline V lookup: CDR1 ENHRY, CDR2 SYGVKD. V was shortened by 2 bases and J by 3 bases, with 14 bases between the two germline ends. This CDR3 contains 16 residues. The CDR3 nucleotides read TGTGCCATCAGTGAGAGAGCGGACACTAACAATCAGCCCCAGCATTTT. Its translation is CAISERADTNNQPQHF.

This clonotype was seen at least ten times. The V call is TRBV11-2, the J call TRBJ2-7; 9 positions agree with TRBD2. The CDR3 spans 15 residues. The V segment lost 5 bases and the J segment 3 bases; nucleotides outside the gene matches: 8. The germline gives CDR1 SGHAT, CDR2 FQNNGV. CDR3 DNA sequence: TGTGCCAGCAGCCTGACCGGGACTAGCAGCTACGAGCAGTACTTC. Its protein product is CASSLTGTSSYEQYF.